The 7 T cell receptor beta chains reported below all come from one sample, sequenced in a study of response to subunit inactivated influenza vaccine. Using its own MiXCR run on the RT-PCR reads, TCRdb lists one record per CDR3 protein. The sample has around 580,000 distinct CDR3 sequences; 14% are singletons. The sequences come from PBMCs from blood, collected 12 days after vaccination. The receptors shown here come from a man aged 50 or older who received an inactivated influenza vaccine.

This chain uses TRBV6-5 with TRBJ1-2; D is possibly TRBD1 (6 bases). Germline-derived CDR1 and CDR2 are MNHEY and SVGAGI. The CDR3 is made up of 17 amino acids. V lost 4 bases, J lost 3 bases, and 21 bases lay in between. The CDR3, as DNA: TGTGCCAGCAGTTCGTGGGCAGGGGTTTCGTCTCACTATGGCTACACCTTC. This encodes CASSSWAGVSSHYGYTF.

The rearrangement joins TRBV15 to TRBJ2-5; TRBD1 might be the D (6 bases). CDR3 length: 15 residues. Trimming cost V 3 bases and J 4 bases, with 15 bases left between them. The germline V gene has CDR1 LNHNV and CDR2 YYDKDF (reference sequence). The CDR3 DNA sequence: TGTGCCACCAGCAGGATTCCGACAGGTCCAGAGACCCAGTACTTC. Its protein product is CATSRIPTGPETQYF.

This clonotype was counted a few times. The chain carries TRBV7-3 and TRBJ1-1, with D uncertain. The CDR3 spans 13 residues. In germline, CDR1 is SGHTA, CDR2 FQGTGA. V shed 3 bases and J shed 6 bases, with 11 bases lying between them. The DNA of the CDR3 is TGTGCCAGCAGCTTTCTCGCTGGGGCTGAAGCTTTCTTT. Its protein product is CASSFLAGAEAFF.

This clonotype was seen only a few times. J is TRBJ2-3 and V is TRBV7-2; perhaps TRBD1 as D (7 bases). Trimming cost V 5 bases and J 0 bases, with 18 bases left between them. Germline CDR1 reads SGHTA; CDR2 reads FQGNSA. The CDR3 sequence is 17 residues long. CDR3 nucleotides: TGTGCCAGCAGCCCTGTCCCCAGGGGGGCTAGCACAGATACGCAGTATTTT. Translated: CASSPVPRGASTDTQYF.

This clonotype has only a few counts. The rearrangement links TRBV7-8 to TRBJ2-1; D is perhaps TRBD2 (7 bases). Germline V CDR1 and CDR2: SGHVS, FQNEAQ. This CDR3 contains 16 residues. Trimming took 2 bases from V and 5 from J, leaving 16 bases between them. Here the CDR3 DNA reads TGTGCCAGCAGCTTAATCAGACTCGGGGGGCACAATGAGCAGTTCTTC. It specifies CASSLIRLGGHNEQFF.

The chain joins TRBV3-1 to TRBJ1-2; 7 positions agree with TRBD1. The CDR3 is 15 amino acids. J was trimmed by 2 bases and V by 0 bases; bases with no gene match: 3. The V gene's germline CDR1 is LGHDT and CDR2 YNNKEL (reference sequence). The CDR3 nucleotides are TGTGCCAGCAGCCAAGACGACAGGGAGAACTATGGCTACACCTTC. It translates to CASSQDDRENYGYTF.

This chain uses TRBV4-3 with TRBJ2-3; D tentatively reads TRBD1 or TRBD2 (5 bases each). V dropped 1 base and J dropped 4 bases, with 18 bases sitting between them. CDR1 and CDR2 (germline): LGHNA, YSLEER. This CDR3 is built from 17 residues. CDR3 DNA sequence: TGCGCCAGCAGCCAAGTTGCTAGCCCTGGGGGTGCAGATACGCAGTATTTT. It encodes CASSQVASPGGADTQYF.